This T cell receptor (beta chain) was identified in a study of cytomegalovirus exposure and HLA in healthy donors. Findings and limits, study-wide: A prior analysis recorded that most TCR beta V segments were productive about 87% or about 30% of the time. Clonal expansion was found to be greater in HLA-associated TCR beta chains than in equally common others in a later analysis. The authors confirmed in vitro that three CMV-associated chains were specific for CMV antigens.

PCR was performed using 60 Vbeta and 13 Jbeta primers. Measured with immunoSEQ multiplex PCR; TCRdb has only the in-frame clones, and not every one. The sample holds roughly 130,000 clones, approximately 88% seen once. This CDR3 comprises 15 residues. This clone is a singleton in its sample. Its matching antigen is unknown. The source of this sequence is a woman between 40 and 55 years old in good health and CMV-seronegative. Material for sequencing was PBMCs. The chain couples TRBV21-1 to TRBJ2-5; TRBD2 reflects the table's D call only, with no check against the DNA. TRBV21-1 is listed as a pseudogene. For the CDR3, the DNA is TGTGCCAGCAGCGGTCCGGGACTAGCGATCGAGACCCAGTACTTC. Protein: CASSGPGLAIETQYF.